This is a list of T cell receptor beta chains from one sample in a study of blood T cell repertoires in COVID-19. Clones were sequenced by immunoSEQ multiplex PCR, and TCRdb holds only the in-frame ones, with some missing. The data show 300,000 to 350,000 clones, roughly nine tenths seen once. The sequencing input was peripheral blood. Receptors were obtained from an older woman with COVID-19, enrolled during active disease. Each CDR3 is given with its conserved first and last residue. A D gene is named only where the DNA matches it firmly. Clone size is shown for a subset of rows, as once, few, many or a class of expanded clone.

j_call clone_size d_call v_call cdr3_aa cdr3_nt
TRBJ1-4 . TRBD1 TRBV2 CASSPVGQSNEKLFF TGTGCCAGCAGCCCCGTGGGACAGTCTAATGAAAAACTGTTTTTT
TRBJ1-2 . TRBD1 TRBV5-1 CASSVQGNYGYTF TGCGCCAGCAGCGTACAGGGGAACTATGGCTACACCTTC
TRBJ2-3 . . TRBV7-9 CASSPRASDTQYF TGTGCCAGCAGCCCCCGCGCTTCAGATACGCAGTATTTT
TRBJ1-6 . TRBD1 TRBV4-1 CASSQTGGVYNSPLHF TGCGCCAGCAGCCAAACAGGGGGAGTCTATAATTCACCCCTCCACTTT
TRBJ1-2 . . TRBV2 CASSVRNYGYTF TGTGCCAGCAGTGTACGGAACTATGGCTACACCTTC
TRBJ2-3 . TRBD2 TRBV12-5 CASGLGLAGPTDTQYF TGTGCTAGTGGTTTGGGACTAGCGGGTCCCACAGATACGCAGTATTTT
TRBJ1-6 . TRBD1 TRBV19 CASRRGTGKNSPLHF TGTGCCAGTAGGAGAGGGACAGGGAAGAATTCACCCCTCCACTTT
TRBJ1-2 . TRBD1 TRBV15 CATSRNRQGTYGYTF TGTGCCACCAGCAGAAACCGACAGGGCACCTATGGCTACACCTTC
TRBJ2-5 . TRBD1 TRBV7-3 CASSRTGGEIFETQYF TGTGCCAGCAGCAGGACAGGGGGCGAGATTTTCGAGACCCAGTACTTC
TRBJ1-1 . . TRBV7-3 CASSTNGLNTEAFF TGTGCCAGCAGCACGAACGGTTTGAACACTGAAGCTTTCTTT
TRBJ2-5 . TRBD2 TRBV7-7 CASSRSGGSQETQYF TGTGCCAGCAGCCGTAGCGGGGGGTCTCAAGAGACCCAGTACTTC
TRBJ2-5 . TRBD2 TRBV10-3 CAISREGVGETQYF TGTGCCATCAGTCGGGAGGGGGTAGGAGAGACCCAGTACTTC
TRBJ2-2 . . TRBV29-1 CSATPLADTGELFF TGCAGCGCCACCCCACTAGCCGACACCGGGGAGCTGTTTTTT
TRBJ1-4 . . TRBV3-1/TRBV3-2 CASSQDVRGLTEKLFF TGTGCCAGCAGCCAAGATGTGCGGGGGTTGACTGAAAAACTGTTTTTT
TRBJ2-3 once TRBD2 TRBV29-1 CSARGSGGTDTQYF TGCAGCGCCAGGGGTAGCGGGGGCACAGATACGCAGTATTTT
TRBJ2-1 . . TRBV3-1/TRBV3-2 CASSRGQRVDNEQFF TGTGCCAGCAGCAGAGGACAGAGGGTTGACAATGAGCAGTTCTTC
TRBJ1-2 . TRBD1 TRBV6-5 CASSYAGTGVYGYTF TGTGCCAGCAGTTACGCGGGGACAGGGGTTTATGGCTACACCTTC
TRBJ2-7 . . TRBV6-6 CASLRDGSSYEQYF TGTGCCAGCCTCCGGGACGGGAGCTCCTACGAGCAGTACTTC